This entry lists 13 T cell receptor beta chains sequenced from one sample in a study of blood T cell repertoires in COVID-19. Generated by immunoSEQ multiplex PCR, the TCRdb table keeps only in-frame clones and is missing some. This sample yields around 80,000 clones, of which almost 85% are seen a single time; about 12% belongs to the top ten. The source material was peripheral blood. The receptor source for this set is an elderly man with acute or convalescent COVID-19.

This clone was observed a few times. V gene TRBV10-3 combines with J gene TRBJ1-4, with D perhaps TRBD1 (5 bases). V was shortened by 6 bases and J by 0 bases, with 8 bases between the two germline ends. The CDR3 is 14 residues long. Germline V gene data show CDR1 as ENHRY and CDR2 as SYGVKD. DNA for the CDR3: TGTGCCATCAGGGACACTGCAACTAATGAAAAACTGTTTTTT. Translated: CAIRDTATNEKLFF.

This clone was counted between two and nine times. The V call is TRBV6-5, the J call TRBJ1-2, with TRBD1 matching 8 bases. The CDR3 has 14 residues. Germline CDR1 MNHEY, CDR2 SVGAGI. V lost 5 bases, J lost 6 bases, and 8 bases stayed unmatched. The CDR3 region has the DNA TGTGCCAGCAGTATGGACAGGGATATGAATGGCTACACCTTC. The encoded protein is CASSMDRDMNGYTF.

The genes are TRBV10-3 and TRBJ1-1; no clear D. V dropped 6 bases and J dropped 8 bases, with 13 bases sitting between them. Germline V lookup: CDR1 ENHRY, CDR2 SYGVKD. The CDR3 runs 12 residues. CDR3 nucleotides: TGTGCCATCAGGACGGGTGAAAACGAAGCTTTCTTT. This codes for CAIRTGENEAFF.

The CDR3 DNA is TGCGCCAGCAGCCGAACTGGGCAGACGAACACTGAAGCTTTCTTT. It translates to CASSRTGQTNTEAFF. J is TRBJ1-1 and V is TRBV5-1; no definite D call. Germline V gives CDR1 SGHRS, CDR2 YFSETQ. The length of the CDR3 is 15 residues. V lost 4 bases to trimming and J lost 1 base, with 14 bases between them.

The gene calls are TRBV3-1 (or the pseudogene TRBV3-2) and TRBJ2-7, with D perhaps matching TRBD1 (6 bases). This CDR3 comprises 14 residues. Looked up from germline, CDR1 is LGHDT and CDR2 is YNNKEL (reference sequence). V was pared by 4 bases and J by 2 bases, with 12 bases between. The CDR3 bases are TGTGCCAGCAGCCGAGGGGGACAAACCTACGAGCAGTACTTC. Encoded protein: CASSRGGQTYEQYF.

The genes are TRBV7-9 and TRBJ2-3; maybe TRBD2 (5 bases). CDR3 length: 15 residues. Between the trimmed V and J ends, which lost 5 bases and 2 bases, there was a span of 14 bases. Germline V gene data show CDR1 as SEHNR and CDR2 as FQNEAQ (reference sequence). The CDR3 protein is CASSPWTGDTDTQYF. CDR3 nucleotide sequence: TGTGCCAGCAGCCCATGGACCGGGGACACAGATACGCAGTATTTT.

This clone was detected only once. The chain combines TRBV5-1 with TRBJ1-1, with D uncertain. The ends were cut back, 4 bases at V and 4 bases at J, with 14 bases in the middle. Germline V gene data show CDR1 as SGHRS and CDR2 as YFSETQ. This CDR3 spans 14 amino acids. Here the CDR3 DNA reads TGCGCCAGCAGCCCCGGAGGATGGGGCACTGAAGCTTTCTTT. Its translation: CASSPGGWGTEAFF.

The V gene is TRBV19, the J gene TRBJ1-5, with D possibly being TRBD1 (5 bases). The CDR3 consists of 15 residues. V shed 6 bases and J shed 4 bases, with 16 bases lying between them. Germline V lookup: CDR1 LNHDA, CDR2 SQIVND (reference sequence). CDR3 region: CASRMSRASNQPQHF. The CDR3, as DNA: TGTGCCAGTAGGATGAGCAGGGCATCTAATCAGCCCCAGCATTTT.

The rearrangement uses TRBV3-1 (or the pseudogene TRBV3-2) and TRBJ1-2; D might be TRBD1 (6 bases). This CDR3 has 16 amino acids. Germline CDR1 is LGHDT and CDR2 is YNNKEL (reference sequence). The V end was cut by 4 bases, the J end by 2 bases, with 17 bases between. The CDR3 DNA follows: TGTGCCAGCAGCCGCAACTCCCGGACAGAGAACTATGGCTACACCTTC. Translation gives CASSRNSRTENYGYTF.

This sequence joins TRBV2 and TRBJ1-6; D remains ambiguous. This CDR3 region has 13 residues. Trimming cost V 6 bases and J 7 bases, with 10 bases left between them. Germline V gives CDR1 SNHLY, CDR2 FYNNEI. The CDR3 DNA sequence: TGTGCCAGCAGGGTCGTGGAGAATTCACCCCTCCACTTT. It specifies CASRVVENSPLHF. Full variable domain (remainder filled in from reference TRBV2 and TRBJ1-6): EPEVTQTPSHQVTQMGQEVILRCVPISNHLYFYWYRQILGQKVEFLVSFYNNEISEKSEIFDDQFSVERPDGSNFTLKIRSTKLEDSAMYFCASRVVENSPLHFGNGTRLTVT.

The V gene is TRBV5-1, the J gene TRBJ1-5; no reliable D call. The CDR3 covers 12 residues. The germline V gene encodes CDR1 SGHRS and CDR2 YFSETQ. Trimming shortened V by 4 bases and J by 5 bases, and 7 bases separated the two germline ends. The CDR3 is CASSPRHQPQHF. CDR3 bases: TGCGCCAGCAGCCCGAGGCATCAGCCCCAGCATTTT.

This chain connects TRBV12-3 or TRBV12-4 to TRBJ2-3, with D maybe TRBD1 (5 bases). This CDR3 region has 13 residues. Trimming left V 5 bases short and J 6 bases short, with 12 bases between. Here the CDR3 DNA reads TGTGCCAGCAGTCAGGGAAATGGGGATACGCAGTATTTT. Its translation: CASSQGNGDTQYF.

This chain connects TRBV5-1 to TRBJ2-3; D call uncertain. This CDR3 spans 15 amino acids. Trimming took 0 bases from V and 1 from J, leaving 9 bases between them. Germline V gene sequence: CDR1 SGHRS, CDR2 YFSETQ. Here the CDR3 reads CASSLDPTGTDTQYF. CDR3 sequence (DNA): TGCGCCAGCAGCTTGGATCCCACAGGCACAGATACGCAGTATTTT.